The T cell receptor (beta chain) described here comes from a study of CD8 T cells in Susac syndrome. An amount of RNA that ranged from roughly 0.5 to 1 ug was reverse transcribed with random hexamers. The immunoSEQ assay covered 54 Vbeta and 13 Jbeta segments for CDR3. TCRdb processed the immunoSEQ multiplex PCR reads anew with MiXCR; each CDR3 protein has one entry. The sample lists 150,000 to 200,000 distinct CDR3 sequences; approximately 96% were seen once. The sequenced target, TCR beta, came from blood CD8+ and CD4+ T cells. FACS was used to enrich TEMRA cells, whereas the CD8+ and CD4+ T cells were obtained by negative isolation. CDR1 and CDR2 from the germline V gene are LGHNA and YNFKEQ. The CDR3 is 20 amino acids. V lost 1 base, J lost 0 bases, and 19 bases lay in between.

This sequence originates from a human donor with multiple sclerosis. The rearrangement joins TRBV4-2 to TRBJ2-6, with D maybe TRBD1 (8 bases). The sequencing sample was made of CD4+ T cells from PBMCs. This CDR3 is CASSQAGGGQGDSGANVLTF. The CDR3 DNA follows: TGTGCCAGCAGCCAAGCGGGGGGTGGACAGGGCGACTCTGGGGCCAACGTCCTGACTTTC.